Reported below is one TCR beta chain. In the same sample, other DNA sequences code for this CDR3. This sample was taken from a study of shared clonotypes between healthy human individuals. The CDR3 has 12 amino acids. Germline values: CDR1 ENHRY, CDR2 SYGVKD. Trimming pared 3 bases from V and 5 bases from J, leaving 7 bases between. Sequencing used immunoSEQ multiplex PCR; TCRdb keeps in-frame clones, though not all of them. The sample gives about 2.4 million clones, over 85% of which show up once; over 0.12% is in the top ten. The sequenced material came from naive CD4+ T cells sorted from blood. As for subset: CD45RA+ positively selected. The chain joins TRBV10-3 to TRBJ1-1; D remains unclear. This TCR came from a man aged 18 to 30 in good health. CDR3 nucleotides: TGTGCCATCAGTGAATTAGGGACTGAAGCTTTCTTT. It codes for CAISELGTEAFF.